The rows below give T cell receptor beta chains drawn from one sample of a study of cytomegalovirus exposure and HLA in healthy donors. This table comes from immunoSEQ multiplex PCR, and its TCRdb copy is limited to in-frame clones, with some not included. This sample yields tens of thousands of clones, of which about 70% are seen a single time; around 10% belongs to the top ten. Input material: PBMCs. These receptors came from a male donor in good health and CMV-seropositive. The CDR3 runs from the conserved cysteine through the conserved F or W.

v_call: TRBV29-1; cdr3_aa: CSVSWGPLGKETQYF
v_call: TRBV7-3; cdr3_aa: CASSQDWSSYNEQFF
v_call: TRBV5-1; cdr3_aa: CASSTTGENTEAFF
v_call: TRBV5-3; cdr3_aa: CARSWSDRSNYGYTF
v_call: TRBV7-2; cdr3_aa: CASGSYNQPQHF
v_call: TRBV6-1; cdr3_aa: CASSGQGFRNQPQHF
v_call: TRBV5-6; cdr3_aa: CASSRGGVQEQYF
v_call: TRBV30; cdr3_aa: CAWSVPGARPYFGYTF
v_call: TRBV5-1; cdr3_aa: CASSLVAGTEAFF
v_call: TRBV4-1; cdr3_aa: CASKGALGRETQYF
v_call: TRBV6-6; cdr3_aa: CASNPTGKNTEAFF
v_call: TRBV2; cdr3_aa: CASREDRGEADTQYF
v_call: TRBV5-4; cdr3_aa: CASSRGQGSGGATDTQYF
v_call: TRBV6-1; cdr3_aa: CASRDRGYSPLHF
v_call: TRBV27; cdr3_aa: CASSATGGTGELFF
v_call: TRBV6-1; cdr3_aa: CASRWGVNTEAFF
v_call: TRBV18; cdr3_aa: CASSPTDRVTPLHF
v_call: TRBV7-6; cdr3_aa: CASSFIGGTGELFF
v_call: TRBV7-7; cdr3_aa: CASSLEEWREGQETQYF
v_call: TRBV18; cdr3_aa: CASSADRNNQPQHF
v_call: TRBV9; cdr3_aa: CASSLGFQETQYF
v_call: TRBV28; cdr3_aa: CASRWTGDQPQHF
v_call: TRBV19; cdr3_aa: CASSMGAGGPQETQYF
v_call: TRBV27; cdr3_aa: CASSSVAGRAGRGETQYF
v_call: TRBV6-1; cdr3_aa: CASSEDRRAGYTF
v_call: TRBV19; cdr3_aa: CASSGLADYNEQFF